Listed below are T cell receptor beta chains from one sample, sequenced in a study of blood T cell repertoires in COVID-19. This table comes from immunoSEQ multiplex PCR, and its TCRdb copy is limited to in-frame clones, with some not included. The table includes roughly 140,000 clones, over 80% detected once. Sequenced input: PBMCs or T cells enriched from blood (not recorded which). The receptor source for this set is a man in his 60s who had recovered from COVID-19. Each CDR3 is given with its conserved first and last residue. The D gene is left open where the match is weak. Clone size is stated in some rows and not others, as once, few, many or a class when expanded.

clone_size: .; d_call: .; j_call: TRBJ2-2; v_call: TRBV2; cdr3_aa: CASSTQGSGELFF; cdr3_nt: TGTGCCAGCAGTACACAGGGAAGCGGGGAGCTGTTTTTT
clone_size: .; d_call: TRBD2; j_call: TRBJ2-3; v_call: TRBV7-9; cdr3_aa: CASASGGSTDTQYF; cdr3_nt: TGTGCCAGCGCAAGCGGGGGGAGCACAGATACGCAGTATTTT
clone_size: .; d_call: TRBD1; j_call: TRBJ2-7; v_call: TRBV6-5; cdr3_aa: CASRKDRAGDEQYF; cdr3_nt: TGTGCCAGCAGAAAAGACAGGGCTGGGGACGAGCAGTACTTC
clone_size: .; d_call: .; j_call: TRBJ1-5; v_call: TRBV6-5; cdr3_aa: CASSYGGAQPQHF; cdr3_nt: TGTGCCAGCAGTTACGGGGGGGCTCAGCCCCAGCATTTT
clone_size: .; d_call: TRBD1; j_call: TRBJ2-1; v_call: TRBV5-4; cdr3_aa: CASSSRTGAREQFF; cdr3_nt: TGTGCCAGCAGCTCCAGGACAGGGGCGAGGGAGCAGTTCTTC
clone_size: .; d_call: .; j_call: TRBJ1-4; v_call: TRBV28; cdr3_aa: CASSPFAKGEKLFF; cdr3_nt: TGTGCCAGCAGTCCGTTCGCTAAGGGGGAAAAACTGTTTTTT
clone_size: .; d_call: .; j_call: TRBJ2-2; v_call: TRBV19; cdr3_aa: CATRSSNTGELFF; cdr3_nt: TGTGCCACCCGGTCCTCTAACACCGGGGAGCTGTTTTTT
clone_size: .; d_call: .; j_call: TRBJ1-2; v_call: TRBV2; cdr3_aa: CASSGTGSYGYTF; cdr3_nt: TGTGCCAGCAGCGGAACAGGTTCCTATGGCTACACCTTC
clone_size: .; d_call: TRBD1; j_call: TRBJ2-7; v_call: TRBV3-1/TRBV3-2; cdr3_aa: CASSRGQGLFYEQYF; cdr3_nt: TGTGCCAGCAGCCGGGGACAGGGTTTATTCTACGAGCAGTACTTC
clone_size: .; d_call: .; j_call: TRBJ2-6; v_call: TRBV3-1/TRBV3-2; cdr3_aa: CASSQGMIQGPSGANVLTF; cdr3_nt: TGTGCCAGCAGCCAGGGAATGATTCAGGGCCCCTCTGGGGCCAACGTCCTGACTTTC
clone_size: .; d_call: TRBD1; j_call: TRBJ2-7; v_call: TRBV29-1; cdr3_aa: CSVEGGQSYEQYF; cdr3_nt: TGCAGCGTTGAAGGGGGACAGTCCTACGAGCAGTACTTC
clone_size: .; d_call: .; j_call: TRBJ1-3; v_call: TRBV6-1; cdr3_aa: CASSEGLTVYSGNTIYF; cdr3_nt: TGTGCCAGCAGTGAAGGATTAACAGTCTACTCTGGAAACACCATATATTTT
clone_size: .; d_call: .; j_call: TRBJ2-7; v_call: TRBV7-8; cdr3_aa: CASSRNRGGSYEQYF; cdr3_nt: TGTGCCAGCAGCCGGAACAGGGGGGGCTCCTACGAGCAGTACTTC
clone_size: few; d_call: TRBD1; j_call: TRBJ2-2; v_call: TRBV28; cdr3_aa: CASSLHTGVSGELFF; cdr3_nt: TGTGCCAGCAGTTTACATACAGGGGTTTCCGGGGAGCTGTTTTTT